Following are 31 T cell receptor beta chains from one sample sequenced in a study of radiotherapy plus CTLA-4 blockade in lung cancer. Profiled with immunoSEQ multiplex PCR; TCRdb holds only in-frame clones, not every one. The sample shows some 45,000 clones, 76% of them seen only once. Material: peripheral blood, obtained from a patient treated with radiotherapy plus ipilimumab. All receptors come from a human donor with non-small cell lung cancer who had stable disease on radiotherapy plus ipilimumab.

The rearrangement joins TRBV6-5 to TRBJ2-1; no reliable D call. Germline values: CDR1 MNHEY, CDR2 SVGAGI. The CDR3 is made up of 13 amino acids. Trimming pared 5 bases from V and 4 bases from J, leaving 9 bases between. The CDR3 coding sequence is TGTGCCAGCAGTGATCACGGTTACAATGAGCAGTTCTTC. Amino acid sequence: CASSDHGYNEQFF.

Only one count was recorded for this clone. V gene TRBV5-6 combines with J gene TRBJ2-7; the D gene is possibly TRBD2 (5 bases). This CDR3 region has 14 residues. Trimming stripped 0 bases from V and 2 bases from J, with 9 bases between. Per germline, CDR1 SGHDT and CDR2 YYEEEE. CDR3 nucleotide sequence: TGTGCCAGCAGCTTGGAGGCGACTACCTACGAGCAGTACTTC. Amino acid sequence: CASSLEATTYEQYF.

This chain joins TRBV6-1 and TRBJ2-7; D gene uncertain. Trimming removed 1 base from V and 2 bases from J, with 12 bases in between. The CDR3 is made up of 15 amino acids. Germline values: CDR1 MNHNS, CDR2 SASEGT. The CDR3 loop is CASSEEQTLPYEQYF. As DNA, the CDR3 is TGTGCCAGCAGTGAAGAACAGACTCTTCCCTACGAGCAGTACTTC.

V gene TRBV5-6 combines with J gene TRBJ1-5; the D gene is possibly TRBD1 (6 bases). The germline gives CDR1 SGHDT, CDR2 YYEEEE. The CDR3 runs to 14 residues. Trimming stripped 1 base from V and 7 bases from J, with 12 bases between. The CDR3 DNA reads TGTGCCAGCAGCTTGTCAGGGGTAAAACAGCCCCAGCATTTT. Encoded protein: CASSLSGVKQPQHF.

The chain has TRBV19 and TRBJ1-4; D is perhaps TRBD1 (5 bases). CDR1 LNHDA and CDR2 SQIVND come from the germline V gene (reference sequence). The CDR3 consists of 14 residues. Trimming removed 7 bases at V and 6 bases at J, with 15 bases between. This chain's CDR3 is CASIPGGGDEKLFF. The CDR3 DNA is TGTGCCAGTATCCCCGGCGGGGGGGATGAAAAACTGTTTTTT.

This chain uses TRBV6-5 with TRBJ2-5, with D hard to call. In germline, CDR1 is MNHEY, CDR2 SVGAGI. Trimming took off 8 bases at V and 0 bases at J, with 13 bases between the two ends. This CDR3 has 14 amino acids. CDR3 region: CASDPSPDQETQYF. The DNA of the CDR3 is TGTGCCAGCGATCCAAGCCCCGACCAAGAGACCCAGTACTTC.

The chain carries TRBV5-5 and TRBJ1-4; the match to TRBD1 covers 12 bases. From germline, CDR1 is SGHKS and CDR2 YYEKEE (reference sequence). CDR3 size: 19 residues. Trimming took 0 bases from V and 0 from J; bases not matched to a gene: 6. CDR3 residues: CASSLEGTGGIATNEKLFF. CDR3 bases: TGTGCCAGCAGCTTGGAGGGGACAGGGGGCATTGCAACTAATGAAAAACTGTTTTTT. Combining the CDR3 with reference TRBV5-5 and TRBJ1-4 gives the whole variable domain DAGVTQSPTHLIKTRGQQVTLRCSPISGHKSVSWYQQVLGQGPQFIFQYYEKEERGRGNFPDRFSARQFPNYSSELNVNALLLGDSALYLCASSLEGTGGIATNEKLFFGSGTQLSVL.

This clone has more than one count but fewer than ten. The J gene is TRBJ2-7, the V gene TRBV6-1, with D maybe TRBD1 (6 bases). The V and J ends lost 7 bases and 1 base respectively, with 17 bases between them. The germline V gene encodes CDR1 MNHNS and CDR2 SASEGT. The CDR3 sequence is 15 residues long. CDR3 residues: CASNRPGTLSYEQYF. CDR3 bases: TGTGCCAGCAACCGCCCAGGGACACTTTCCTACGAGCAGTACTTC.

The rearrangement joins TRBV19 to TRBJ1-1; no firm D call. With 4 bases removed from V and 5 bases from J, the gap between germline ends came to 14 bases. The CDR3 spans 14 residues. The V gene's germline CDR1 is LNHDA and CDR2 SQIVND (reference sequence). CDR3 residues: CASSKGSGGTEAFF. The CDR3 DNA reads TGTGCCAGTAGTAAAGGCTCCGGAGGGACTGAAGCTTTCTTT.

The chain combines TRBV25-1 with TRBJ1-5, with a weak D call TRBD1 (5 bases). The V gene lost 4 bases and the J gene lost 7 bases, with 14 bases spanning the gap. The CDR3 length is 14 residues. Germline CDR1 is MGHDK and CDR2 is SYGVNS. CDR3 protein: CASSGSAGRQPQHF. CDR3 nucleotides: TGTGCCAGCAGTGGTTCGGCAGGGAGACAGCCCCAGCATTTT. Supplemented by reference TRBV25-1 and TRBJ1-5, the full variable domain reads EADIYQTPRYLVIGTGKKITLECSQTMGHDKMYWYQQDPGMELHLIHYSYGVNSTEKGDLSSESTVSRIRTEHFPLTLESARPSHTSQYLCASSGSAGRQPQHFGDGTRLSIL.

This clone has only a few counts. The chain carries TRBV5-8 and TRBJ1-2, with unresolved D. The V end lost 0 bases, the J end lost 4 bases, and 4 bases lay between the germline ends. CDR3 length equals 12 residues. The germline CDR1 and CDR2 sequences are SGHTS and YDEGEE. The CDR3 nucleotides are TGTGCCAGCAGCTTGGGCCTCTATGGCTACACCTTC. Protein product: CASSLGLYGYTF.

In this sample, this clone turned up a few times. The rearrangement joins TRBV18 to TRBJ1-2; D uncertain. CDR3 length equals 12 residues. Trimming pared 6 bases from V and 5 bases from J, leaving 10 bases between. Looked up from germline, CDR1 is KGHSH and CDR2 is LQKENI. The DNA of the CDR3 is TGTGCCAGCTCCTCGGGCGATTATGGCTACACCTTC. Protein product: CASSSGDYGYTF.

The chain is built from TRBV27 and TRBJ1-2, with a possible D match to TRBD1 (6 bases). The CDR3 is 16 amino acids. Germline V CDR1 and CDR2: MNHEY, SMNVEV (reference sequence). V lost 2 bases to trimming and J lost 0 bases, with 13 bases between them. CDR3 nucleotide sequence: TGTGCCAGCAGTTTACTCCCGACAGGCGCTAACTATGGCTACACCTTC. Translation gives CASSLLPTGANYGYTF.

The rearrangement uses TRBV6-1 and TRBJ2-5; either TRBD1 or TRBD2 may fit D (5 bases each). There are 15 residues in the CDR3. V dropped 5 bases and J dropped 5 bases, with 18 bases sitting between them. Germline CDR1 and CDR2: MNHNS and SASEGT. CDR3 protein: CASSSGRQMRETQYF. CDR3 DNA sequence: TGTGCCAGCAGTTCGGGACGCCAGATGAGGGAGACCCAGTACTTC.

This clone was detected a few times. This chain connects TRBV7-6 to TRBJ1-5; D uncertain. The CDR3 consists of 13 residues. Trimming stripped 4 bases from V and 1 base from J, with 5 bases between. The germline V gene has CDR1 SGHVS and CDR2 FNYEAQ. This chain's CDR3 is CASSSDSNQPQHF. The CDR3 DNA is TGTGCCAGCAGCTCCGACAGCAATCAGCCCCAGCATTTT.

The V gene is TRBV21-1, the J gene TRBJ2-3; the table assigns TRBD2, which was not confirmed against the DNA. TRBV21-1 is designated a pseudogene. The CDR3 loop spans 15 amino acids. The CDR3 protein is CASSTGGVLTDTQYF. The CDR3 region has the DNA TGTGCCAGCAGCACGGGGGGGGTACTCACAGATACGCAGTATTTT.

This clone was detected only a few times. This chain uses TRBV28 with TRBJ1-2; D is undetermined. Trimming left V 3 bases short and J 0 bases short, with 8 bases between. CDR1 and CDR2 (germline): MDHEN, SYDVKM. This CDR3 is 14 amino acids long. The CDR3 DNA follows: TGTGCCAGCAGTTTCTACAGTTCTAACTATGGCTACACCTTC. Translating gives CASSFYSSNYGYTF.

This chain joins TRBV9 and TRBJ1-1; the match to TRBD1 covers 11 bases. The CDR3 sequence is 14 residues long. Trimming took 2 bases from V and 10 from J; bases not matched to a gene: 7. Looked up from germline, CDR1 is SGDLS and CDR2 is YYNGEE. CDR3 sequence: CASSVGGQGASAFF. CDR3 DNA sequence: TGTGCCAGCAGCGTGGGCGGACAGGGGGCCTCAGCTTTCTTT. The full variable domain, completed using reference TRBV9 and TRBJ1-1, is DSGVTQTPKHLITATGQRVTLRCSPRSGDLSVYWYQQSLDQGLQFLIQYYNGEERAKGNILERFSAQQFPDLHSELNLSSLELGDSALYFCASSVGGQGASAFFGQGTRLTVV.

This chain uses TRBV30 with TRBJ2-1; 9 bases are shared with TRBD2. From germline, CDR1 is GTSNPN and CDR2 SVGIG (reference sequence). The CDR3 runs to 12 residues. The V and J ends lost 5 bases and 5 bases, in that order; junction bases with no gene match: 1. CDR3 loop: CAWGLANNEQFF. CDR3 nucleotides: TGTGCCTGGGGACTAGCGAACAATGAGCAGTTCTTC.

The V and J genes are TRBV6-5 and TRBJ1-2, with D unclear. The CDR3 loop spans 13 amino acids. V dropped 9 bases and J dropped 4 bases, with 15 bases sitting between them. Germline assignment: CDR1 MNHEY and CDR2 SVGAGI. The CDR3 loop reads CASSVIGSYGYTF. The DNA for the CDR3 is TGTGCCAGTTCAGTAATCGGTAGCTATGGCTACACCTTC.

By proportion, this clone is medium-sized. V is TRBV10-3 and J is TRBJ2-7; 7 bases fit TRBD2. V shed 8 bases, J shed 2 bases, and the junction held 0 bases outside the gene matches. The germline V gene has CDR1 ENHRY and CDR2 SYGVKD. This CDR3 is 11 amino acids long. CDR3 sequence reads: CAIGGAYEQYF. The CDR3 DNA is TGTGCCATCGGGGGGGCCTACGAGCAGTACTTC.

The V call is TRBV5-1, the J call TRBJ1-4; 7 bases line up with TRBD1. Germline V gene data show CDR1 as SGHRS and CDR2 as YFSETQ. J lost 4 bases, V lost 3 bases, and 3 bases had no gene match. The CDR3 contains 14 residues. In DNA form, the CDR3 reads TGCGCCAGCAGCTCGGGACAGTATAATGAAAAACTGTTTTTT. This sequence encodes CASSSGQYNEKLFF.

The chain carries TRBV7-6 and TRBJ1-2; the match to TRBD1 covers 8 bases. Trimming removed 5 bases from V and 5 bases from J; junction bases left unmatched: 10. CDR3 length: 15 amino acids. Per the germline V gene, CDR1 is SGHVS and CDR2 is FNYEAQ. CDR3 protein: CASSTRQGLAYGYTF. The CDR3 nucleotides are TGTGCCAGCAGCACCCGACAGGGGCTGGCTTATGGCTACACCTTC.

Only a few counts were recorded for this clone. V usage is TRBV7-2 and J usage is TRBJ2-3; D is perhaps TRBD2 (5 bases). V lost 5 bases, J lost 2 bases, and 23 bases lay in between. Germline CDR1 and CDR2: SGHTA and FQGNSA. The CDR3 has 18 amino acids. The CDR3 loop is CASSLNPPRRLNTDTQYF. The CDR3 DNA follows: TGTGCCAGCAGCCTAAACCCCCCCCGGAGGCTGAACACAGATACGCAGTATTTT.

This clone was picked up a small number of times. V usage is TRBV19 and J usage is TRBJ1-6; no firm D call. V lost 3 bases, J lost 0 bases, and 6 bases lay in between. CDR3 length: 15 residues. Germline lookup yields CDR1 LNHDA and CDR2 SQIVND (reference sequence). The CDR3 here is CASSIQSSYNSPLHF. The CDR3 bases are TGTGCCAGTAGTATCCAGAGCTCCTATAATTCACCCCTCCACTTT.

The chain links TRBV29-1 to TRBJ2-6, with 10 positions matching TRBD1. V shed 6 bases and J 2 bases; nucleotides not matched to a gene: 1. Germline V gene data show CDR1 as SQVTM and CDR2 as ANQGSEA. The CDR3 spans 14 residues. CDR3 sequence reads: CSVDRGPGANVLTF. DNA for the CDR3: TGCAGCGTCGACAGGGGGCCTGGGGCCAACGTCCTGACTTTC.

The gene calls are TRBV10-2 and TRBJ2-7; 7 nucleotides line up with TRBD1. The CDR3 totals 13 residues. Trimming took 6 bases from V and 2 from J; bases not matched to a gene: 4. Germline values: CDR1 WSHSY, CDR2 SAAADI. Here the CDR3 DNA reads TGCGCCAGCAGCGGGGACAGAACCTACGAGCAGTACGTC. This gives the protein CASSGDRTYEQYV.

This clone was detected only a few times. The chain recombines TRBV7-9 with TRBJ2-7, with a possible D match to TRBD1 (5 bases). With 2 bases removed from V and 4 bases from J, the gap between germline ends came to 12 bases. In germline, CDR1 is SEHNR, CDR2 FQNEAQ (reference sequence). The CDR3 is 14 amino acids. This CDR3 is CASSLSGREYEQYV. In DNA form, the CDR3 reads TGTGCCAGCAGCTTAAGTGGCAGGGAATACGAGCAGTACGTC.

This clone was counted between two and nine times. The chain is built from TRBV18 and TRBJ2-7; D is uncertain. The CDR3 runs 13 residues. The V end was cut by 3 bases, the J end by 0 bases, with 6 bases between. Germline-derived CDR1 and CDR2 are KGHSH and LQKENI. CDR3 in DNA: TGTGCCAGCTCACCTACCCTCTCCTACGAGCAGTACGTC. This sequence encodes CASSPTLSYEQYV.

The chain uses TRBV4-3 and TRBJ1-2; TRBD1 aligns across 8 bases. This CDR3 spans 15 amino acids. Germline CDR1 is LGHNA and CDR2 is YSLEER. V lost 7 bases to trimming and J lost 3 bases; unmatched junction nucleotides: 10. CDR3 region: CASTPGGMGDYGYTF. CDR3 coding DNA: TGCGCCAGCACCCCAGGGGGCATGGGTGACTATGGCTACACCTTC.

The rearrangement uses TRBV28 and TRBJ1-6; maybe TRBD1 (6 bases). The germline CDR1 and CDR2 sequences are MDHEN and SYDVKM. The CDR3 runs to 14 residues. V lost 6 bases, J lost 3 bases, and 9 bases lay in between. As DNA, the CDR3 is TGTGCCAGCAGCGGGGGCTTCTATAATTCACCCCTCCACTTT. Protein product: CASSGGFYNSPLHF.